The 30 T cell receptor beta chains below all came from one sample that was sequenced in a study of cytomegalovirus exposure and HLA in healthy donors (dated by TCRdb to the late 2010s). Library generation was performed with the immunoSEQ multiplex PCR assay. The multiplex PCR relied on a mix of 60 forward primers for TCR Vbeta segments and 13 reverse primers for TCR Jbeta segments. The clones in this table, taken by TCRdb from immuneACCESS, are in-frame only. Not every clone is retained; where verified, under half of the shortfall comes from an unresolved V gene, and the cause of the rest is unknown. This specimen's table enumerates 63,000 or so clones. Of the sample, 15% is held by the ten largest clones. Sequenced input: PBMCs. The source of these receptors is a boy aged 10-17 years in good health and CMV-seronegative.

This chain uses TRBV19 with TRBJ2-1; no clear D. The V and J ends lost 3 bases and 6 bases respectively, with 9 bases between them. CDR3 length: 13 residues. Germline V gene sequence: CDR1 LNHDA, CDR2 SQIVND (reference sequence). The CDR3 nucleotides are TGTGCCAGTAGTATCGGGTCGTCCAATGAGCAGTTCTTC. Amino acid sequence: CASSIGSSNEQFF. The full variable domain, with the rest looked up from reference TRBV19 and TRBJ2-1, is DGGITQSPKYLFRKEGQNVTLSCEQNLNHDAMYWYRQDPGQGLRLIYYSQIVNDFQKGDIAEGYSVSREKKESFPLTVTSAQKNPTAFYLCASSIGSSNEQFFGPGTRLTVL.

The V gene is TRBV9, the J gene TRBJ2-1; 9 nucleotides line up with TRBD2. CDR1 is SGDLS, CDR2 YYNGEE, per germline. Trimming cost V 5 bases and J 9 bases; bases outside gene matches: 15. This CDR3 spans 16 amino acids. The CDR3 spells CASSVLGSGGGSEQFF. The CDR3 DNA follows: TGTGCCAGCAGTGTCCTGGGTAGCGGGGGTGGAAGTGAGCAGTTCTTC.

The chain uses TRBV7-2 and TRBJ1-2; 7 bases map to TRBD1. This CDR3 is built from 14 residues. The junction had 6 bases not matched to a gene; V was cut back by 5 bases and J by 3 bases. In germline, CDR1 is SGHTA, CDR2 FQGNSA. CDR3 nucleotides: TGTGCCAGCAGCCCCCAGGGGGTTTACTATGGCTACACCTTC. Encoded protein: CASSPQGVYYGYTF.

V is TRBV5-1 and J is TRBJ2-5; 7 bases are a match to TRBD1. The J call may be wrong; the DNA end is better matched by TRBJ2-7. CDR3 length: 15 amino acids. From germline, CDR1 is SGHRS and CDR2 YFSETQ. Here the CDR3 reads CASSLSRQGRLEQYF. The CDR3 nucleotides read TGCGCCAGCAGCTTGTCCCGACAGGGTCGTCTCGAGCAGTACTTC.

V and J are TRBV11-2 and TRBJ2-7, with D possibly being TRBD1 (6 bases). Germline V CDR1 and CDR2: SGHAT, FQNNGV. Between the trimmed V and J ends, which lost 5 bases and 3 bases, there was a span of 11 bases. There are 13 residues in the CDR3. CDR3 amino acids: CASSEGVVYEQYF. CDR3 sequence (DNA): TGTGCCAGCAGCGAGGGGGTGGTCTACGAGCAGTACTTC.

The chain combines TRBV30 with TRBJ2-7, with a weak D call TRBD1 (6 bases). V dropped 5 bases and J dropped 2 bases, with 16 bases sitting between them. Per germline, CDR1 GTSNPN and CDR2 SVGIG (reference sequence). The CDR3 length is 14 residues. CDR3 sequence (DNA): TGTGCCTGGGTACAGGGAAAAAGCGCCTACGAGCAGTACTTC. Protein product: CAWVQGKSAYEQYF.

The chain recombines TRBV5-4 with TRBJ2-5; possible D gene TRBD2, 7 bases. Germline V gene data show CDR1 as SGHNT and CDR2 as YYREEE (reference sequence). CDR3 length: 13 residues. Trimming took off 5 bases at V and 5 bases at J, with 13 bases between the two ends. The CDR3 DNA is TGTGCCAGCAGTCCCAGGGGAGGGGAGACCCAGTACTTC. It yields the protein CASSPRGGETQYF.

The rearrangement joins TRBV5-5 to TRBJ2-6, with 13 positions matching TRBD2. The CDR3 loop spans 17 amino acids. The trim removed 6 bases at V and 2 bases at J, leaving 5 bases unmatched. Germline V gives CDR1 SGHKS, CDR2 YYEKEE (reference sequence). The CDR3 coding sequence is TGTGCCAGCAACTACGGACTAGCGGGGGCTGGGGCCAACGTCCTGACTTTC. As protein: CASNYGLAGAGANVLTF.

This sequence joins TRBV14 and TRBJ1-6; 9 bases map to TRBD1. From germline, CDR1 is SGHDN and CDR2 FVKESK. Losses at the gene ends were 4 bases for V and 9 bases for J; bases not matched to a gene: 4. The CDR3 runs 14 residues. Here the CDR3 DNA reads TGTGCCAGCAGCCCAGGGACAGGGTTTTCACCCCTCCACTTT. Translated, it gives CASSPGTGFSPLHF.

The rearrangement uses TRBV27 and TRBJ2-7; 7 nucleotides line up with TRBD2. Germline loops: CDR1 MNHEY, CDR2 SMNVEV (reference sequence). Germline trimming cut 1 base from V and 2 bases from J; bases unmatched to any gene: 8. This CDR3 comprises 16 residues. The CDR3: CASSLYLGTTTYEQYF. The CDR3 DNA sequence: TGTGCCAGCAGTTTATATTTGGGGACTACGACCTACGAGCAGTACTTC.

V gene TRBV27 combines with J gene TRBJ2-1; TRBD1 aligns across 8 bases. Looked up from germline, CDR1 is MNHEY and CDR2 is SMNVEV (reference sequence). J gave up 8 bases and V 5 bases, and 11 bases lay outside the gene matches. This CDR3 comprises 15 residues. The CDR3 here is CASSPLRAGGHEQFF. CDR3 coding DNA: TGTGCCAGCAGTCCCCTCAGGGCAGGGGGCCATGAGCAGTTCTTC.

The V and J genes are TRBV30 and TRBJ1-6; the D is unclear. V lost 0 bases to trimming and J lost 7 bases, with 16 bases between them. This CDR3 is 16 amino acids long. Per germline, CDR1 GTSNPN and CDR2 SVGIG (reference sequence). The CDR3 here is CAWSVSLLGANSPLHF. For the CDR3, the DNA is TGTGCCTGGAGTGTAAGTTTATTGGGAGCGAATTCACCCCTCCACTTT.

The chain employs TRBV29-1 and TRBJ2-1, with D perhaps TRBD1 (6 bases). Germline CDR1 is SQVTM and CDR2 is ANQGSEA. The germline V and J ends were trimmed by 6 bases and 0 bases, with 18 bases remaining between them. This CDR3 is 16 amino acids long. DNA of the CDR3: TGCAGCGTCCCCGAATGGGGGCTAAGCTCCTACAATGAGCAGTTCTTC. Translated: CSVPEWGLSSYNEQFF.

V is TRBV27 and J is TRBJ1-2, with 11 bases aligning to TRBD1. V was pared by 5 bases and J by 2 bases, with 13 bases of the junction left unmatched. CDR3 length equals 18 residues. Germline V lookup: CDR1 MNHEY, CDR2 SMNVEV (reference sequence). CDR3 DNA: TGTGCCAGCAGTCGACTCAGGACAGGGGGCAGAATGAACTATGGCTACACCTTC. It encodes CASSRLRTGGRMNYGYTF.

V usage is TRBV27 and J usage is TRBJ2-3; possibly TRBD1 for D (6 bases). The CDR3 covers 15 residues. The V gene lost 4 bases and the J gene lost 4 bases, with 15 bases spanning the gap. Germline assignment: CDR1 MNHEY and CDR2 SMNVEV (reference sequence). This CDR3 is CASSSHSRGADTQYF. The CDR3, as DNA: TGTGCCAGCAGTTCCCACTCCAGGGGAGCAGATACGCAGTATTTT.

The chain is built from TRBV6-5 and TRBJ1-4, with D perhaps TRBD1 (5 bases). The CDR3 length is 15 residues. Trimming took 7 bases from V and 8 from J, leaving 20 bases between them. CDR1 and CDR2 (germline): MNHEY, SVGAGI. CDR3 in amino acids: CASTGGAGVGEKLFF. The CDR3 coding sequence is TGTGCCAGCACTGGAGGGGCCGGCGTAGGGGAAAAACTGTTTTTT.

This chain uses TRBV7-2 with TRBJ2-3; D gene unclear. This CDR3 is 13 amino acids long. Germline CDR1 and CDR2: SGHTA and FQGNSA. Trimming took 3 bases from V and 4 from J, leaving 8 bases between them. The CDR3 DNA reads as TGTGCCAGCAGCTTGGCCCCCCCAGATACGCAGTATTTT. Translating it yields CASSLAPPDTQYF.

The CDR3 bases are TGTGCCAGCAGGGAGCAAGAGACCCAGTACTTC. It encodes CASREQETQYF. This sequence joins TRBV6-1 and TRBJ2-5; no firm D call. Germline CDR1 is MNHNS and CDR2 is SASEGT. The CDR3 spans 11 residues. Deletions cut 6 bases from V and 2 bases from J, with 4 bases between.

The chain uses TRBV6-5 and TRBJ1-1; maybe TRBD1 (6 bases). The CDR3 spans 14 residues. Per the germline V gene, CDR1 is MNHEY and CDR2 is SVGAGI. V was shortened by 0 bases and J by 4 bases, with 9 bases between the two germline ends. CDR3 in DNA: TGTGCCAGCAGTTACTCACAGGGTGTCACTGAAGCTTTCTTT. Protein: CASSYSQGVTEAFF.

The gene calls are TRBV6-6 and TRBJ1-3; 7 nucleotides line up with TRBD1. V lost 6 bases and J lost 0; bases outside the gene matches: 5. Germline V gene sequence: CDR1 MNHNY, CDR2 SVGAGI (reference sequence). This CDR3 contains 15 residues. Here the CDR3 DNA reads TGTGCCAGCAGCCCACAGGGGTTCTCTGGAAACACCATATATTTT. Its protein is CASSPQGFSGNTIYF.

This chain links TRBV7-9 with TRBJ2-4; 8 bases map to TRBD2. After removal of 4 bases from V and 0 bases from J, the junction contained 8 bases not matched to a gene. CDR1 is SEHNR, CDR2 FQNEAQ, per germline (reference sequence). The CDR3 extends over 17 amino acids. The CDR3, as DNA: TGTGCCAGCAGCTCTTCGGGGAGCGGGGGAGCCAAAAACATTCAGTACTTC. Translating it yields CASSSSGSGGAKNIQYF.

The V call is TRBV7-3, the J call TRBJ1-1; possible D gene TRBD1, 6 bases. Trimming cost V 1 base and J 3 bases, with 12 bases left between them. This CDR3 is 15 amino acids long. In germline, CDR1 is SGHTA, CDR2 FQGTGA. CDR3 sequence: CASSLIGGRDTEAFF. DNA for the CDR3: TGTGCCAGCAGCTTAATAGGGGGAAGAGACACTGAAGCTTTCTTT.

In nucleotides, the CDR3 is TGTGCCAGCAGCTTGCAGCCAGGTTCTCCCCTCGAGACCCAGTACTTC. This gives the protein CASSLQPGSPLETQYF. This chain uses TRBV5-5 with TRBJ2-5; D is undetermined. This CDR3 is 16 amino acids long. Per the germline V gene, CDR1 is SGHKS and CDR2 is YYEKEE (reference sequence). Trimming removed 1 base at V and 5 bases at J, with 18 bases between.

V is TRBV6-6 and J is TRBJ2-6; TRBD1 might be the D (6 bases). The CDR3 is 14 residues long. CDR1 and CDR2 (germline): MNHNY, SVGAGI (reference sequence). V dropped 8 bases and J dropped 2 bases, with 10 bases sitting between them. CDR3 DNA sequence: TGTGCCAGCTATCAGGGGACTGGGGCCAACGTCCTGACTTTC. It translates to CASYQGTGANVLTF.

This chain uses TRBV30 with TRBJ1-3; 10 bases fit TRBD1. The CDR3 is 16 amino acids. The germline gives CDR1 GTSNPN, CDR2 SVGIG (reference sequence). J gave up 1 base and V 3 bases, and 6 bases lay outside the gene matches. CDR3 DNA: TGTGCCTGGAGGAACTGGGACAGGGGATCTGGAAACACCATATATTTT. Amino acid sequence: CAWRNWDRGSGNTIYF.

The rearrangement uses TRBV7-9 and TRBJ2-3, with 10 bases aligning to TRBD2. Germline-derived CDR1 and CDR2 are SEHNR and FQNEAQ (reference sequence). The CDR3 sequence is 15 residues long. J lost 3 bases, V lost 7 bases, and 7 bases had no gene match. The CDR3 loop is CASTLAGVGTDTQYF. In DNA form, the CDR3 reads TGTGCCAGCACTCTAGCGGGAGTGGGAACAGATACGCAGTATTTT.

The V gene is TRBV2, the J gene TRBJ2-5; D is perhaps TRBD2 (6 bases). The germline V gene encodes CDR1 SNHLY and CDR2 FYNNEI. The CDR3 is made up of 13 amino acids. V dropped 9 bases and J dropped 5 bases, with 16 bases sitting between them. CDR3 in amino acids: CASCGGSYETQYF. In DNA form, the CDR3 reads TGTGCCAGTTGTGGAGGGAGTTATGAGACCCAGTACTTC.

The chain is built from TRBV11-3 and TRBJ2-1, with 10 positions matching TRBD2. V dropped 1 base and J dropped 6; count of bases not matched to a gene: 3. The CDR3 loop spans 15 amino acids. Germline CDR1 reads SGHNT; CDR2 reads YENEEA. The CDR3 nucleotides read TGTGCCAGCAGCTTAGGGGCTAGCGGGAGCAATGAGCAGTTCTTC. Translation gives CASSLGASGSNEQFF.

The chain joins TRBV10-2 to TRBJ1-6; 8 bases map to TRBD1. Germline values: CDR1 WSHSY, CDR2 SAAADI. The CDR3 length is 15 residues. The J segment lost 6 bases and the V segment lost 6 bases, leaving 7 bases of the junction unmatched. The CDR3 coding sequence is TGCGCCAGCAGCGGTGGACAGGGAAGTAATTCACCCCTCCACTTT. Amino acid sequence: CASSGGQGSNSPLHF.

This sequence joins TRBV2 and TRBJ1-2, with D possibly matching TRBD1 (5 bases). The ends were cut back, 6 bases at V and 7 bases at J, with 18 bases in the middle. CDR3 size: 14 residues. CDR1 is SNHLY and CDR2 is FYNNEI in the germline V gene. CDR3 sequence (DNA): TGTGCCAGCAGGACAGATGTAGGGACTGTTGGCTACACCTTC. As protein: CASRTDVGTVGYTF.